This TCR beta chain is drawn from a study of blood T cell repertoires in COVID-19. Study context: Sites across the United States, Italy and Spain contributed samples from acute and convalescent COVID-19.

The length of the CDR3 is 15 residues. Per germline, CDR1 SGHTA and CDR2 FQGNSA. V lost 1 base, J lost 6 bases, and 14 bases lay in between. Per the original methods: Amplified reference gene primers provided the basis for estimating nucleated cell counts. Here immunoSEQ multiplex PCR was the method, and the copy in TCRdb shows in-frame clones only, minus some. For V, J and clone size, that table is used; D and trimming come from the DNA. The profile shows roughly 32,000 clones, 90% of them singletons. V is TRBV7-2 and J is TRBJ2-3; the D gene is possibly TRBD2 (6 bases). The receptor comes from a man older than 75 with acute or convalescent COVID-19. Material: peripheral blood. CDR3 bases: TGTGCCAGCAGCTTAGTACGCGGGGTGGCGGATACGCAGTATTTT. It encodes CASSLVRGVADTQYF.